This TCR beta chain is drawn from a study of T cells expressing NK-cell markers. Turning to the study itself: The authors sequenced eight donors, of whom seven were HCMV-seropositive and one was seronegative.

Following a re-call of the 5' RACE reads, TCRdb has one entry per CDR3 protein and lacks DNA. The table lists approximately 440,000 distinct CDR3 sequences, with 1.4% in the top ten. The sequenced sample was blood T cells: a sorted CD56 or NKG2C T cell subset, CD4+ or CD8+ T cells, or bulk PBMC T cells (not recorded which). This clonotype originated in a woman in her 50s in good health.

CDR3: CASSPGSRGLNTEAFF. This chain links TRBV11-3 with TRBJ1-1. The CDR3 length is 16 residues. Looked up from germline, CDR1 is SGHNT and CDR2 is YENEEA. The full variable domain, completed using reference TRBV11-3 and TRBJ1-1, is EAGVVQSPRYKIIEKKQPVAFWCNPISGHNTLYWYLQNLGQGPELLIRYENEEAVDDSQLPKDRFSAERLKGVDSTLKIQPAELGDSAVYLCASSPGSRGLNTEAFFGQGTRLTVV.